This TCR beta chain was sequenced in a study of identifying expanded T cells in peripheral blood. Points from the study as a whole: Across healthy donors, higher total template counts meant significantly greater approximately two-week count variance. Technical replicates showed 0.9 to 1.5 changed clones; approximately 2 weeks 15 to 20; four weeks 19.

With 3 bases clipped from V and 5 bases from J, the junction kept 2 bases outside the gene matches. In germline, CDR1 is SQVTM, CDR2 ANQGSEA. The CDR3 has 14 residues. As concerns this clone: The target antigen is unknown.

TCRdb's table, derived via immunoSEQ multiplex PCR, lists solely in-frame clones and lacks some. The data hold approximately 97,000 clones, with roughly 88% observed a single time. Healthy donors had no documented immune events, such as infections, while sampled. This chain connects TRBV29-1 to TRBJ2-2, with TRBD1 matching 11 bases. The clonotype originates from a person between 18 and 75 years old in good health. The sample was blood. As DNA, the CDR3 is TGCAGCGTTGACGGGACAGGGGGTACCGGGGAGCTGTTTTTT. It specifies CSVDGTGGTGELFF.